Described below is a single TCR beta chain sequence and its context. The sample comes from a study of blood T cell repertoires in COVID-19. Study at large: COVID-19 samples collected from the United States, Italy and Spain covered acute and convalescent phases. The analysed material was cDNA or gDNA that came from T cells, B-cell-depleted T cells, or PBMCs.

With 5 bases removed from V and 2 bases from J, the gap between germline ends came to 9 bases. Germline V CDR1 and CDR2: SQVTM, ANQGSEA. The CDR3 is 12 amino acids. Original processing methods: How many nucleated cells were present was estimated from reference gene primer amplification. Sequenced by immunoSEQ multiplex PCR; TCRdb stores in-frame clones only, minus some. V, J and clone size are taken as reported in that table, and D and trimming were inferred from the DNA itself. This table has roughly 150,000 clones, about 77% appearing once. Sequenced: peripheral blood. J is TRBJ1-2 and V is TRBV29-1; TRBD1 is a possible D gene (6 bases). This TCR was sampled from a woman aged 80 or over with acute or convalescent COVID-19. CDR3 nucleotide sequence: TGCAGCGTTCCGGGACACAACTATGGCTACACCTTC. This encodes CSVPGHNYGYTF.